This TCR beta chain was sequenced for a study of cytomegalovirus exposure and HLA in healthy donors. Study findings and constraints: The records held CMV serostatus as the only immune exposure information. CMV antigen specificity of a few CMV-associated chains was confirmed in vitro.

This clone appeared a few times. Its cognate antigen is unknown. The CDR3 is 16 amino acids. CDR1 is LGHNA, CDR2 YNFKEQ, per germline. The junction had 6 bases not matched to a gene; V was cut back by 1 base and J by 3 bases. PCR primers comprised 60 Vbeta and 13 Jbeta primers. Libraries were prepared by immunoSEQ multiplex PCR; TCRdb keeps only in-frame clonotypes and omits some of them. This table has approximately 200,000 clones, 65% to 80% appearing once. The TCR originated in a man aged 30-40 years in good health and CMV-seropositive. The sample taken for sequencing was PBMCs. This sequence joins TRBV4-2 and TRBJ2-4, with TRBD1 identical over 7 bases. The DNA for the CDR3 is TGTGCCAGCAGCCAAGGAACAGGGGTGGGCAAAAACATTCAGTACTTC. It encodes CASSQGTGVGKNIQYF.